This is a list of T cell receptor beta chains from one sample in a study of CD8+ T cells in alopecia areata. This table comes from immunoSEQ multiplex PCR, and its TCRdb copy is limited to in-frame clones, with some not included. The sample includes around 140,000 clones, over 80% seen only once; the top ten take roughly 16%. Sample: CD8+ T cells sorted from blood, taken at week 0. The receptors here all came from a human donor with alopecia areata. CDR3s include the opening cysteine and the closing phenylalanine or tryptophan. The D gene is left open where the match is weak. Expanded clones are given a class, and other clones once, few, many or no size at all.

clone size: NA; J gene: TRBJ2-3; V gene: TRBV5-8; D gene: TRBD2; CDR3 protein: CASSLGLAPDTQYF; CDR3 DNA: TGTGCCAGCAGCCTGGGACTAGCTCCTGATACGCAGTATTTT
clone size: NA; J gene: TRBJ2-1; V gene: TRBV4-1; D gene: NA; CDR3 protein: CASSWRTDATYNEQFF; CDR3 DNA: TGCGCCAGCAGCTGGCGGACCGATGCTACCTACAATGAGCAGTTCTTC
clone size: few; J gene: TRBJ2-2; V gene: TRBV7-9; D gene: TRBD1; CDR3 protein: CASSPRTGQNTGELFF; CDR3 DNA: TGTGCCAGCAGCCCCCGGACAGGGCAGAACACCGGGGAGCTGTTTTTT
clone size: NA; J gene: TRBJ1-2; V gene: TRBV29-1; D gene: TRBD1; CDR3 protein: CSVEGQGNNYGYTF; CDR3 DNA: TGCAGCGTTGAGGGACAGGGAAACAACTATGGCTACACCTTC
clone size: NA; J gene: TRBJ2-2; V gene: TRBV7-7; D gene: NA; CDR3 protein: CASSLGQNTGELFF; CDR3 DNA: TGTGCTAGCAGCTTGGGACAGAACACCGGGGAGCTGTTTTTT
clone size: NA; J gene: TRBJ1-1; V gene: TRBV5-8; D gene: NA; CDR3 protein: CASSPGMLMNTEAFF; CDR3 DNA: TGTGCCAGCAGCCCCGGTATGCTAATGAACACTGAAGCTTTCTTT
clone size: NA; J gene: TRBJ1-2; V gene: TRBV29-1; D gene: NA; CDR3 protein: CSAPLGGDGYGYTF; CDR3 DNA: TGCAGCGCTCCTCTAGGGGGGGATGGCTATGGCTACACCTTC
clone size: few; J gene: TRBJ1-6; V gene: TRBV5-4; D gene: NA; CDR3 protein: CASRQYNSPLHF; CDR3 DNA: TGTGCCAGCAGGCAGTATAATTCACCCCTCCACTTT
clone size: once; J gene: TRBJ2-7; V gene: TRBV6-5; D gene: TRBD1; CDR3 protein: CASSSPTGGIYEQYF; CDR3 DNA: TGTGCCAGCAGTTCCCCGACAGGGGGTATCTACGAGCAGTACTTC
clone size: NA; J gene: TRBJ2-3; V gene: TRBV5-6; D gene: TRBD2; CDR3 protein: CASSFVSGLRDTQYF; CDR3 DNA: TGTGCCAGCAGCTTCGTTAGCGGGTTGAGGGATACGCAGTATTTT
clone size: NA; J gene: TRBJ2-5; V gene: TRBV6-5; D gene: NA; CDR3 protein: CASSYLSGLQETQYF; CDR3 DNA: TGTGCCAGCAGTTATCTTTCAGGCCTCCAAGAGACCCAGTACTTC
clone size: NA; J gene: TRBJ1-1; V gene: TRBV19; D gene: TRBD1; CDR3 protein: CASSALTGVITEAFF; CDR3 DNA: TGTGCCAGTAGTGCGCTGACAGGGGTTATCACTGAAGCTTTCTTT
clone size: NA; J gene: TRBJ2-1; V gene: TRBV2; D gene: NA; CDR3 protein: CAGVRDSYNEQFF; CDR3 DNA: TGTGCCGGTGTGCGGGACTCCTACAATGAGCAGTTCTTC
clone size: NA; J gene: TRBJ2-5; V gene: TRBV14; D gene: TRBD2; CDR3 protein: CASSRTSGQETQYF; CDR3 DNA: TGTGCCAGCAGCCGGACTAGCGGCCAAGAGACCCAGTACTTC
clone size: NA; J gene: TRBJ1-2; V gene: TRBV29-1; D gene: NA; CDR3 protein: CSVVLGHIYGYTF; CDR3 DNA: TGCAGCGTTGTGCTGGGTCACATTTATGGCTACACCTTC
clone size: NA; J gene: TRBJ2-7; V gene: TRBV29-1; D gene: NA; CDR3 protein: CSVARHVTYEQYF; CDR3 DNA: TGCAGCGTTGCGAGACATGTGACCTACGAGCAGTACTTC
clone size: NA; J gene: TRBJ1-2; V gene: TRBV4-1; D gene: NA; CDR3 protein: CASSQGPANYGYTF; CDR3 DNA: TGCGCCAGCAGCCAGGGCCCAGCCAACTATGGCTACACCTTC
clone size: NA; J gene: TRBJ2-7; V gene: TRBV5-1; D gene: NA; CDR3 protein: CASSLVPEGTYEQYF; CDR3 DNA: TGCGCCAGCAGCTTGGTTCCAGAGGGGACCTACGAGCAGTACTTC
clone size: NA; J gene: TRBJ1-1; V gene: TRBV5-4; D gene: NA; CDR3 protein: CASSHQVGIEAFF; CDR3 DNA: TGTGCCAGCAGCCACCAAGTGGGGATTGAAGCTTTCTTT
clone size: NA; J gene: TRBJ2-3; V gene: TRBV7-3; D gene: NA; CDR3 protein: CASSSHTDTQYF; CDR3 DNA: TGTGCCAGCAGCTCCCATACAGATACGCAGTATTTT
clone size: NA; J gene: TRBJ2-5; V gene: TRBV6-1; D gene: TRBD1; CDR3 protein: CASILGQGEETQYF; CDR3 DNA: TGTGCCAGCATTCTCGGACAGGGAGAAGAGACCCAGTACTTC
clone size: NA; J gene: TRBJ2-2; V gene: TRBV13; D gene: NA; CDR3 protein: CASSLGRELFF; CDR3 DNA: TGTGCCAGCAGCCTCGGCAGGGAGCTGTTTTTT
clone size: NA; J gene: TRBJ2-1; V gene: TRBV5-6; D gene: NA; CDR3 protein: CASSLGDAPYNEQFF; CDR3 DNA: TGTGCCAGCAGCTTGGGAGACGCCCCCTACAATGAGCAGTTCTTC
clone size: NA; J gene: TRBJ2-7; V gene: TRBV11-2; D gene: NA; CDR3 protein: CASSLAFGQFSYEQYF; CDR3 DNA: TGTGCCAGCAGCTTAGCCTTTGGGCAGTTCTCCTACGAGCAGTACTTC
clone size: NA; J gene: TRBJ2-3; V gene: TRBV7-8; D gene: NA; CDR3 protein: CASSPPSVDTQYF; CDR3 DNA: TGTGCCAGCAGCCCTCCCAGTGTAGATACGCAGTATTTT
clone size: NA; J gene: TRBJ2-7; V gene: TRBV7-2; D gene: NA; CDR3 protein: CASSLDGSTGEQYF; CDR3 DNA: TGTGCCAGCAGCCTTGACGGGAGTACGGGCGAGCAGTACTTC
clone size: few; J gene: TRBJ1-4; V gene: TRBV7-9; D gene: NA; CDR3 protein: CASSLPRDQEKLFF; CDR3 DNA: TGTGCCAGCAGCTTACCCAGGGATCAAGAAAAACTGTTTTTT
clone size: once; J gene: TRBJ2-7; V gene: TRBV5-1; D gene: NA; CDR3 protein: CASRFLNEQYF; CDR3 DNA: TGCGCCAGCAGATTTCTGAACGAGCAGTACTTC
clone size: NA; J gene: TRBJ2-7; V gene: TRBV7-9; D gene: TRBD1; CDR3 protein: CASSPEDRGPYEQYF; CDR3 DNA: TGTGCCAGCAGCCCCGAGGACAGGGGACCCTACGAGCAGTACTTC
clone size: NA; J gene: TRBJ2-7; V gene: TRBV29-1; D gene: NA; CDR3 protein: CSVETNENYEQYF; CDR3 DNA: TGCAGCGTTGAGACCAATGAAAACTACGAGCAGTACTTC
clone size: NA; J gene: TRBJ2-7; V gene: TRBV30; D gene: NA; CDR3 protein: CAWSSSVGTYEQYF; CDR3 DNA: TGTGCCTGGAGTAGTAGTGTCGGTACCTACGAGCAGTACTTC
clone size: NA; J gene: TRBJ1-1; V gene: TRBV27; D gene: TRBD1; CDR3 protein: CASSLSLDRPYTEAFF; CDR3 DNA: TGTGCCAGCAGTTTATCGTTGGACAGGCCTTACACTGAAGCTTTCTTT
clone size: NA; J gene: TRBJ2-7; V gene: TRBV14; D gene: TRBD2; CDR3 protein: CASSPLGGVSYEQYF; CDR3 DNA: TGTGCCAGCAGCCCCCTTGGGGGGGTTTCCTACGAGCAGTACTTC
clone size: NA; J gene: TRBJ2-1; V gene: TRBV7-2; D gene: TRBD2; CDR3 protein: CASSSRVRLAGLNEQFF; CDR3 DNA: TGTGCCAGCAGCTCCCGAGTGCGGCTAGCGGGACTCAATGAGCAGTTCTTC
clone size: few; J gene: TRBJ2-3; V gene: TRBV6-1; D gene: TRBD1; CDR3 protein: CASGQGETDTQYF; CDR3 DNA: TGTGCCAGCGGACAGGGAGAGACAGATACGCAGTATTTT
clone size: NA; J gene: TRBJ2-2; V gene: TRBV4-1; D gene: TRBD2; CDR3 protein: CASTSGGGTPITGELFF; CDR3 DNA: TGCGCCAGCACCTCCGGGGGAGGGACCCCGATCACCGGGGAGCTGTTTTTT
clone size: NA; J gene: TRBJ2-1; V gene: TRBV10-2; D gene: NA; CDR3 protein: CASSTVTFYNEQFF; CDR3 DNA: TGCGCCAGCAGTACGGTCACCTTCTACAATGAGCAGTTCTTC
clone size: NA; J gene: TRBJ2-1; V gene: TRBV7-9; D gene: NA; CDR3 protein: CASSLYMYEQFF; CDR3 DNA: TGTGCCAGCAGCTTATATATGTATGAGCAGTTCTTC
clone size: NA; J gene: TRBJ2-6; V gene: TRBV6-5; D gene: NA; CDR3 protein: CASSYSSGANVLTF; CDR3 DNA: TGTGCCAGCAGTTACAGCTCTGGGGCCAACGTCCTGACTTTC
clone size: NA; J gene: TRBJ1-1; V gene: TRBV27; D gene: TRBD1; CDR3 protein: CASSGQGVNEAFF; CDR3 DNA: TGTGCCAGCAGTGGACAGGGTGTCAATGAAGCTTTCTTT
clone size: NA; J gene: TRBJ1-1; V gene: TRBV27; D gene: NA; CDR3 protein: CASSSQGEAEAFF; CDR3 DNA: TGTGCCAGCAGTTCGCAGGGAGAGGCTGAAGCTTTCTTT
clone size: NA; J gene: TRBJ1-5; V gene: TRBV9; D gene: NA; CDR3 protein: CASSVGDQPQHF; CDR3 DNA: TGTGCCAGCAGCGTAGGGGATCAGCCCCAGCATTTT
clone size: NA; J gene: TRBJ1-1; V gene: TRBV7-9; D gene: NA; CDR3 protein: CATSDTQDTEAFF; CDR3 DNA: TGTGCCACCTCCGATACCCAGGACACTGAAGCTTTCTTT
clone size: NA; J gene: TRBJ2-7; V gene: TRBV9; D gene: NA; CDR3 protein: CASSVGGTYEQYF; CDR3 DNA: TGTGCCAGCAGCGTAGGGGGAACCTACGAGCAGTACTTC
clone size: NA; J gene: TRBJ2-1; V gene: TRBV27; D gene: NA; CDR3 protein: CASSLWGLAVSYNEQFF; CDR3 DNA: TGTGCCAGCAGTTTATGGGGGCTAGCGGTTTCCTACAATGAGCAGTTCTTC
clone size: NA; J gene: TRBJ2-3; V gene: TRBV6-4; D gene: NA; CDR3 protein: CASSEGGTDTQYF; CDR3 DNA: TGTGCCAGCAGTGAAGGGGGCACAGATACGCAGTATTTT
clone size: NA; J gene: TRBJ2-7; V gene: TRBV5-6; D gene: TRBD1; CDR3 protein: CASSLGTGAYEQYF; CDR3 DNA: TGTGCCAGCAGCTTGGGGACAGGGGCCTACGAGCAGTACTTC
clone size: NA; J gene: TRBJ1-1; V gene: TRBV2; D gene: NA; CDR3 protein: CASSPMNTEAFF; CDR3 DNA: TGTGCCAGCAGTCCGATGAACACTGAAGCTTTCTTT
clone size: NA; J gene: TRBJ1-4; V gene: TRBV5-1; D gene: TRBD1; CDR3 protein: CASSSGTGGMNEKLFF; CDR3 DNA: TGCGCCAGCAGCAGCGGGACAGGGGGTATGAACGAAAAACTGTTTTTT
clone size: few; J gene: TRBJ2-7; V gene: TRBV13; D gene: NA; CDR3 protein: CASSLGTGHPMNEQYF; CDR3 DNA: TGTGCCAGCAGCTTAGGGACAGGACATCCTATGAACGAGCAGTACTTC
clone size: NA; J gene: TRBJ2-1; V gene: TRBV2; D gene: NA; CDR3 protein: CASLYYGTAFPEGVYNEQFF; CDR3 DNA: TGTGCCAGCCTTTATTACGGGACTGCCTTTCCGGAAGGGGTATACAATGAGCAGTTCTTC
clone size: NA; J gene: TRBJ2-7; V gene: TRBV4-1; D gene: NA; CDR3 protein: CASSPEDYEKQYF; CDR3 DNA: TGCGCCAGCAGCCCGGAGGACTATGAAAAGCAGTACTTC
clone size: NA; J gene: TRBJ1-2; V gene: TRBV12-5; D gene: NA; CDR3 protein: CASGLLRDYGYTF; CDR3 DNA: TGTGCTAGTGGTTTGTTGAGGGACTATGGCTACACCTTC
clone size: few; J gene: TRBJ2-1; V gene: TRBV19; D gene: NA; CDR3 protein: CASSPLPAEYNEQFF; CDR3 DNA: TGTGCCAGTAGTCCCCTGCCAGCGGAATACAATGAGCAGTTCTTC
clone size: once; J gene: TRBJ2-4; V gene: TRBV7-9; D gene: NA; CDR3 protein: CASSPSTLAKNIQYF; CDR3 DNA: TGTGCCAGCAGCCCATCCACCCTAGCCAAAAACATTCAGTACTTC
clone size: NA; J gene: TRBJ1-1; V gene: TRBV4-1; D gene: TRBD1; CDR3 protein: CASSLNTLDRGTEAFF; CDR3 DNA: TGCGCCAGCAGCCTGAATACTTTAGACAGGGGGACTGAAGCTTTCTTT
clone size: once; J gene: TRBJ1-2; V gene: TRBV6-5; D gene: NA; CDR3 protein: CASSHGPEVHYGYTF; CDR3 DNA: TGTGCCAGCAGCCACGGCCCTGAGGTTCACTATGGCTACACCTTC
clone size: NA; J gene: TRBJ1-1; V gene: TRBV27; D gene: TRBD1; CDR3 protein: CASSFWGTDLNRNTEAFF; CDR3 DNA: TGTGCCAGCAGTTTCTGGGGGACAGACCTGAACAGGAACACTGAAGCTTTCTTT
clone size: NA; J gene: TRBJ2-1; V gene: TRBV7-9; D gene: TRBD2; CDR3 protein: CASSSTSGITYNEQFF; CDR3 DNA: TGTGCCAGCAGCTCGACTAGCGGGATAACCTACAATGAGCAGTTCTTC